The sequence of this TCR beta chain was determined in a study of regulatory T cells in long-lasting Graves disease. General study points: TRBV28 was favored in persistent disease, as were TRBJ1-2 and TRBJ2-5.

Points on this clonotype: Its antigen is unknown.

Building of the TCR beta libraries involved iRepertoire HTBI primers and Arm-PCR of CDR3 regions. TCRdb re-called the multiplex PCR reads through MiXCR, storing one row per CDR3 protein. The data contain 450,000 to 600,000 distinct CDR3 sequences, less than 15% of them singletons. Germline-derived CDR1 and CDR2 are KGHDR and SFDVKD. This CDR3 region has 15 residues. V was clipped by 3 bases and J by 3 bases; unmatched bases: 2. The sample's time point: newly diagnosed GD, antithyroid drugs for less than 3 months. PBMC RNA served as the TCR library source. These data also featured in a second study, about T cells in Graves' hyperthyroidism and ophthalmopathy. In that study: Diagnosis of hyperthyroidism was new in patients aged 18 to 65, and its duration was under 2 months. Investigators excluded patients with uncontrolled infection, other autoimmune disease, pregnancy or lactation.

This material consisted of peripheral blood mononuclear cells (PBMCs), taken at new diagnosis, from a patient treated with antithyroid drugs. This chain uses TRBV24-1 with TRBJ2-5; TRBD2 matches at 11 bases. This clonotype originated in a man aged 25 to 45 with Graves disease. The CDR3 bases are TGTGCCACCAGTGATCCTAGCGGGAGGAAAGAGACCCAGTACTTC. The encoded protein is CATSDPSGRKETQYF.